This T cell receptor beta chain came from a study of blood T cell repertoires in COVID-19. On the study more broadly: Acute-phase and convalescent COVID-19 samples originated in the United States, Italy and Spain. In each case, the material was cDNA or gDNA derived from T cells, B-cell-depleted T cells, or PBMCs.

Study processing details: The assay estimated nucleated cells by amplifying reference gene primers. Clones were read by immunoSEQ multiplex PCR, and TCRdb kept only the in-frame ones, dropping some. V and J calls and clone size come straight from that table; D and trimming were deduced from the DNA. The sample contains 20,000 to 25,000 clones, 84% of which appear only once. This CDR3 has 18 amino acids. V shed 2 bases, J shed 4 bases, and the junction held 8 bases outside the gene matches. In germline, CDR1 is SGHNT, CDR2 YYREEE (reference sequence). This chain connects TRBV5-4 to TRBJ2-3; TRBD2 aligns across 15 bases. Sequenced input: peripheral blood. The source of this sequence is a man aged 40-55 years with acute or convalescent COVID-19. The CDR3 DNA reads TGTGCCAGCAGCTTAGGACTAGCGGGAGGGCCTTCCGCAGATACGCAGTATTTT. Protein: CASSLGLAGGPSADTQYF.